Each of the 25 T cell receptor beta chains below was sequenced from the same sample in a study of cytomegalovirus exposure and HLA in healthy donors. The PCR ran on 60 Vbeta and 13 Jbeta primers. TCRdb's copy holds only in-frame clones and misses some; the assay was immunoSEQ multiplex PCR. The data show about 200,000 clones, roughly 83% seen once. The sequenced sample consisted of PBMCs. The receptors here all came from a male donor in good health and CMV-seropositive.

V and J are TRBV5-1 and TRBJ2-3; 10 nucleotides match TRBD2. V shed 4 bases and J 3 bases; nucleotides not matched to a gene: 8. Per germline, CDR1 SGHRS and CDR2 YFSETQ. This CDR3 is 16 amino acids long. CDR3: CASSTSLAGVTDTQYF. The CDR3 DNA is TGCGCCAGCAGCACCTCCCTAGCGGGAGTTACAGATACGCAGTATTTT.

V gene TRBV2 combines with J gene TRBJ1-2; D remains ambiguous. In germline, CDR1 is SNHLY, CDR2 FYNNEI. CDR3 length: 11 amino acids. V gave up 3 bases and J gave up 9 bases, with 8 bases separating them. Written as DNA, the CDR3 is TGTGCCAGCAGTGATCGGGTTCGCTACACCTTC. It yields the protein CASSDRVRYTF.

This chain connects TRBV9 to TRBJ1-1, with D perhaps TRBD1 (6 bases). CDR1 SGDLS and CDR2 YYNGEE come from the germline V gene. The V gene lost 0 bases and the J gene lost 4 bases, with 13 bases spanning the gap. The CDR3 totals 15 residues. CDR3 residues: CASSVAGGHFTEAFF. As DNA, the CDR3 is TGTGCCAGCAGCGTAGCCGGGGGGCATTTCACTGAAGCTTTCTTT.

This rearrangement joins TRBV4-1 to TRBJ2-2; 7 bases are a match to TRBD1. From germline, CDR1 is MGHRA and CDR2 YSYEKL. After removal of 4 bases from V and 1 base from J, the junction contained 6 bases not matched to a gene. This CDR3 has 16 amino acids. CDR3 protein: CASSPGQVMNTGELFF. The CDR3, as DNA: TGCGCCAGCAGCCCCGGACAGGTGATGAACACCGGGGAGCTGTTTTTT.

The CDR3 is CAWSPRGTGARHPQPQHF. The CDR3 bases are TGTGCCTGGAGTCCACGGGGGACAGGGGCGAGACATCCTCAGCCCCAGCATTTT. The V gene is TRBV30, the J gene TRBJ1-5; 10 bases align to TRBD1. The CDR3 contains 18 residues. Germline CDR1 is GTSNPN and CDR2 is SVGIG (reference sequence). V lost 2 bases to trimming and J lost 6 bases; unmatched junction nucleotides: 16.

The chain employs TRBV5-4 and TRBJ2-3, with TRBD2 as a possible D gene (6 bases). This CDR3 is 14 amino acids long. The V gene lost 0 bases and the J gene lost 3 bases, with 8 bases spanning the gap. In germline, CDR1 is SGHNT, CDR2 YYREEE (reference sequence). The CDR3 nucleotides are TGTGCCAGCAGCTTGGGGGGGGAAACAGATACGCAGTATTTT. Protein: CASSLGGETDTQYF.

This clone was counted once. This chain connects TRBV11-2 to TRBJ2-7, with a tentative D call TRBD2 (6 bases). Germline V gives CDR1 SGHAT, CDR2 FQNNGV. CDR3 size: 15 residues. Trimming shortened V by 3 bases and J by 7 bases, and 19 bases separated the two germline ends. The CDR3 DNA sequence: TGTGCCAGCAGCTTGGGCGGGGCCGTAAGGAGAGAGCAGTACTTC. Encoded protein: CASSLGGAVRREQYF.

The chain links TRBV28 to TRBJ1-5, with 7 bases lining up with TRBD1. The CDR3 loop spans 12 amino acids. CDR1 is MDHEN and CDR2 is SYDVKM in the germline V gene. Trimming at V came to 4 bases and at J to 7 bases, leaving 1 base not matched to a gene. The CDR3 sequence: CASSSGQQPQHF. As DNA, the CDR3 is TGTGCCAGCAGTTCGGGACAGCAGCCCCAGCATTTT.

The V and J genes are TRBV7-2 and TRBJ1-2, with D hard to call. Trimming left V 4 bases short and J 4 bases short, with 7 bases between. The CDR3 covers 12 residues. Germline lookup yields CDR1 SGHTA and CDR2 FQGNSA. CDR3 nucleotide sequence: TGTGCCAGCAGCTCGTTCGGCTATGGCTACACCTTC. Translating gives CASSSFGYGYTF.

The gene calls are TRBV6-1 and TRBJ1-5; TRBD1 agrees at 10 bases. The trim removed 3 bases at V and 2 bases at J, leaving 1 base unmatched. The CDR3 sequence is 15 residues long. Germline CDR1 is MNHNS and CDR2 is SASEGT. The CDR3: CASSDGQGGNQPQHF. In DNA form, the CDR3 reads TGTGCCAGCAGTGATGGACAGGGGGGCAATCAGCCCCAGCATTTT.

This rearrangement joins TRBV7-9 to TRBJ1-1, with D hard to call. The ends were cut back, 5 bases at V and 0 bases at J, with 13 bases in the middle. Germline CDR1 and CDR2: SEHNR and FQNEAQ (reference sequence). This CDR3 spans 15 amino acids. This CDR3 is CASSHGRAMNTEAFF. The CDR3 DNA reads as TGTGCCAGCAGCCATGGGAGGGCCATGAACACTGAAGCTTTCTTT.

This chain links TRBV2 with TRBJ2-1; D possibly corresponds to TRBD2 (6 bases). The CDR3 consists of 14 residues. Deletions cut 11 bases from V and 9 bases from J, with 23 bases between. Germline CDR1 SNHLY, CDR2 FYNNEI. The CDR3 protein is CAGELAPRNGEQFF. CDR3 DNA: TGTGCCGGCGAACTAGCTCCTAGAAACGGTGAGCAGTTCTTC.

Remarks on this clone: One end of the junction varies from germline; a read error may be responsible. The chain joins TRBV7-9 to TRBJ2-7; 14 bases map to TRBD2. The germline CDR1 and CDR2 sequences are SEHNR and FQNEAQ (reference sequence). The CDR3 consists of 18 residues. CDR3 region: CSSSSPRLAGGPREEQYF. The CDR3 nucleotides are TGTTCCAGCAGCTCCCCTCGACTAGCGGGAGGGCCTAGGGAAGAGCAGTACTTC.

The chain joins TRBV15 to TRBJ2-7; 7 bases are a match to TRBD2. The germline V gene has CDR1 LNHNV and CDR2 YYDKDF (reference sequence). This CDR3 is built from 15 residues. V dropped 0 bases and J dropped 3; count of bases not matched to a gene: 5. CDR3 protein: CATSRDLGTIYEQYF. CDR3 nucleotide sequence: TGTGCCACCAGCAGAGATTTGGGGACTATCTACGAGCAGTACTTC.

V gene TRBV11-2 combines with J gene TRBJ2-7, with TRBD1 matching over 7 bases. J was trimmed by 6 bases and V by 5 bases; bases with no gene match: 10. Germline V gene lookup returns CDR1 SGHAT and CDR2 FQNNGV. This CDR3 is 14 amino acids long. CDR3 DNA sequence: TGTGCCAGCAGCCCGGGACAGTGGCCGGGCGAGCAGTACTTC. Translation: CASSPGQWPGEQYF.

This clone has just a few counts. This CDR3 reads CASSYVVTGHYGYTF. DNA for the CDR3: TGTGCCAGCAGTTACGTCGTAACAGGGCACTATGGCTACACCTTC. V gene TRBV6-5 combines with J gene TRBJ1-2, with TRBD1 as a possible D gene (6 bases). From germline, CDR1 is MNHEY and CDR2 SVGAGI. With 2 bases removed from V and 3 bases from J, the gap between germline ends came to 13 bases. This CDR3 is 15 amino acids long.

The J gene is TRBJ2-7, the V gene TRBV9, with 12 bases fitting TRBD2. The CDR3 spans 14 residues. Trimming at V came to 2 bases and at J to 9 bases, leaving 6 bases not matched to a gene. Germline CDR1 reads SGDLS; CDR2 reads YYNGEE. DNA for the CDR3: TGTGCCAGCAGCGTTCTAGCGGGGGGGCGTGCGCAGTACTTC. This sequence encodes CASSVLAGGRAQYF.

This clone was detected only a few times. The chain employs TRBV5-1 and TRBJ2-1, with 8 bases lining up with TRBD2. V lost 4 bases and J lost 8; bases outside the gene matches: 11. This CDR3 spans 15 amino acids. Germline CDR1 and CDR2: SGHRS and YFSETQ. The CDR3 spells CASSPTGTSTYEQFF. The CDR3 nucleotides are TGCGCCAGCAGCCCGACCGGGACTAGTACGTATGAGCAGTTCTTC.

This clone was seen more than once but under ten times. This rearrangement joins TRBV27 to TRBJ2-7, with 7 bases fitting TRBD1. Germline V lookup: CDR1 MNHEY, CDR2 SMNVEV (reference sequence). V lost 8 bases to trimming and J lost 4 bases; unmatched junction nucleotides: 11. The CDR3 loop spans 14 amino acids. The CDR3 DNA follows: TGTGCCAGCGGTCTAGGGGGCGAGAGGTACGAGCAGTACTTC. Residues: CASGLGGERYEQYF.

This clone was counted only a few times. V and J are TRBV10-3 and TRBJ1-1; the D gene is possibly TRBD1 (6 bases). Per the germline V gene, CDR1 is ENHRY and CDR2 is SYGVKD. This CDR3 spans 13 amino acids. Trimming removed 8 bases at V and 0 bases at J, with 10 bases between. CDR3 region: CAIQQGLNTEAFF. CDR3 bases: TGTGCCATCCAACAGGGATTGAACACTGAAGCTTTCTTT.

The chain joins TRBV7-2 to TRBJ1-1, with D uncertain. Germline V gene sequence: CDR1 SGHTA, CDR2 FQGNSA. CDR3 length: 15 amino acids. V lost 1 base and J 4 bases, leaving 13 bases between the germline ends. In DNA, the CDR3 is TGTGCCAGCAGCTTAGTGGTGGGAGTGGCCACTGAAGCTTTCTTT. It encodes CASSLVVGVATEAFF.

This clone was picked up one time. The CDR3 region is CASSVDQGAGNTIYF. Here the CDR3 DNA reads TGTGCCAGCAGCGTAGACCAGGGTGCCGGAAACACCATATATTTT. This chain uses TRBV9 with TRBJ1-3; a possible D gene is TRBD1 (5 bases). This CDR3 has 15 amino acids. With 0 bases removed from V and 4 bases from J, the gap between germline ends came to 11 bases. The germline CDR1 and CDR2 sequences are SGDLS and YYNGEE.

The rearrangement uses TRBV7-2 and TRBJ2-7; D not certain. The CDR3 covers 13 residues. V lost 0 bases to trimming and J lost 2 bases, with 5 bases between them. Germline CDR1 SGHTA, CDR2 FQGNSA. The CDR3 here is CASSLAFTYEQYF. The CDR3 DNA follows: TGTGCCAGCAGCTTAGCATTTACCTACGAGCAGTACTTC.

Comments on this clone: Since the CDR3 does not end with the conserved phenylalanine or tryptophan, this likely comes from a read error. The DNA is left out, because the CDR3 cannot be placed on it with certainty; the CDR3 is given as TCRdb lists it. This sequence joins TRBV1 and TRBJ2-6; the DNA was not used to check the table's D call, TRBD2. TRBV1 has pseudogene status. The CDR3 adds up to 9 amino acids, both ends counted. The chain's CDR3 is CTSSQGRSS.

The CDR3, as DNA: TGTGCCACCAGCACTAGGGTCAGGGGCGTCTCAGATACGCAGTATTTT. It encodes CATSTRVRGVSDTQYF. The chain combines TRBV15 with TRBJ2-3, with a tentative D call TRBD1 (6 bases). CDR1 LNHNV and CDR2 YYDKDF come from the germline V gene (reference sequence). This CDR3 is built from 16 residues. V was clipped by 4 bases and J by 4 bases, with 18 bases between them.